Following are 12 T cell receptor beta chains from one sample sequenced in a study of cytomegalovirus exposure and HLA in healthy donors (dated by TCRdb to 2017 to 2019). Library generation was performed with the immunoSEQ multiplex PCR assay. This immuneACCESS table, as held by TCRdb, lists in-frame sequences with V and J called but not all clones. Of the missing ones, under half trace to an unresolved V gene in checked studies; the others have no known cause. Counted in this sample were about 79,000 clones; 80% to 95% of them appeared once. 3% to 4% of the sample is taken by the ten largest. The sample taken for sequencing was PBMCs. These receptors originate from a woman under 40 in good health and CMV-seronegative.

This clone has just a few counts. The CDR3 DNA follows: TGTGCCAGCAGTGAAAGGGCAGGGCCTAGCAATCAGCCCCAGCATTTT. Amino acid sequence: CASSERAGPSNQPQHF. This chain uses TRBV6-1 with TRBJ1-5; maybe TRBD1 (5 bases). V was shortened by 2 bases and J by 0 bases, with 11 bases between the two germline ends. Germline V lookup: CDR1 MNHNS, CDR2 SASEGT. The CDR3 loop spans 16 amino acids.

J is TRBJ2-4 and V is TRBV7-6, with 8 bases lining up with TRBD1. The CDR3 totals 17 residues. The ends lost 5 bases at V and 6 bases at J; junction bases unmatched: 15. CDR1 is SGHVS and CDR2 is FNYEAQ in the germline V gene. CDR3 sequence reads: CASSAAAGGAIGNIQYF. CDR3 nucleotides: TGTGCCAGCAGCGCCGCGGCAGGGGGCGCGATCGGAAACATTCAGTACTTC.

V and J are TRBV7-2 and TRBJ2-3; 10 positions match TRBD2. This CDR3 comprises 17 residues. Germline CDR1 and CDR2: SGHTA and FQGNSA. V dropped 4 bases and J dropped 1; count of bases not matched to a gene: 8. This chain's CDR3 is CASSWSGGAVGTDTQYF. CDR3 in DNA: TGTGCCAGCAGCTGGAGCGGGGGGGCGGTGGGCACAGATACGCAGTATTTT.

J is TRBJ1-1 and V is TRBV6-6, with D hard to call. Trimming took off 0 bases at V and 0 bases at J, with 5 bases between the two ends. Germline CDR1 reads MNHNY; CDR2 reads SVGAGI (reference sequence). The CDR3 consists of 14 residues. The CDR3 bases are TGTGCCAGCAGTTACTCTGGCATGAACACTGAAGCTTTCTTT. The encoded protein is CASSYSGMNTEAFF.

The V call is TRBV6-1, the J call TRBJ1-5; D gene uncertain. This CDR3 spans 13 amino acids. Trimming removed 7 bases from V and 4 bases from J, with 11 bases in between. The germline V gene encodes CDR1 MNHNS and CDR2 SASEGT. The CDR3 DNA reads as TGTGCCAGCACCCAAGACGGGAATCAGCCCCAGCATTTT. It yields the protein CASTQDGNQPQHF.

V gene TRBV4-1 combines with J gene TRBJ1-2; D not resolved. V lost 6 bases and J 0 bases, leaving 17 bases between the germline ends. The germline gives CDR1 MGHRA, CDR2 YSYEKL. This CDR3 comprises 16 residues. CDR3 nucleotide sequence: TGCGCCAGCAGGGTACTCTATCGGAGAACTAACTATGGCTACACCTTC. Amino acids: CASRVLYRRTNYGYTF.

The chain combines TRBV21-1 with TRBJ1-3. TRBV21-1 is an annotated pseudogene. The CDR3 is 17 residues long. The CDR3 loop reads CASSKREGGSSGNTIYF. The CDR3 region has the DNA TGTGCCAGCAGCAAACGGGAAGGAGGGAGCTCTGGAAACACCATATATTTT.

The chain uses TRBV28 and TRBJ2-5; D possibly corresponds to TRBD1 (6 bases). Germline V gives CDR1 MDHEN, CDR2 SYDVKM. Trimming shortened V by 2 bases and J by 6 bases, and 13 bases separated the two germline ends. The CDR3 totals 14 residues. The CDR3 here is CASSLGGVRKTQYF. The CDR3 nucleotides read TGTGCCAGCAGTTTAGGGGGCGTCAGGAAGACCCAGTACTTC.

This clone was counted a single time. The chain uses TRBV4-1 and TRBJ2-2; D unresolved. This CDR3 spans 15 amino acids. V was pared by 6 bases and J by 2 bases, with 13 bases between. CDR1 and CDR2 (germline): MGHRA, YSYEKL. This CDR3 reads CASRVFGGNTGELFF. The DNA for the CDR3 is TGCGCCAGCAGGGTTTTTGGCGGTAACACCGGGGAGCTGTTTTTT.

The chain uses TRBV13 and TRBJ2-7, with TRBD2 identical over 8 bases. Per the germline V gene, CDR1 is PRHDT and CDR2 is FYEKMQ (reference sequence). This CDR3 comprises 14 residues. The junction had 9 bases not matched to a gene; V was cut back by 5 bases and J by 6 bases. Here the CDR3 reads CASSQDGGAREQYF. CDR3 coding DNA: TGTGCCAGCAGCCAAGACGGGGGGGCCCGCGAGCAGTACTTC.

This chain links TRBV6-1 with TRBJ2-1, with D maybe TRBD1 (5 bases). Trimming pared 6 bases from V and 7 bases from J, leaving 7 bases between. The germline CDR1 and CDR2 sequences are MNHNS and SASEGT. This CDR3 comprises 11 residues. The CDR3 sequence: CASSQGNEQFF. The CDR3 DNA reads TGTGCCAGCAGCCAGGGAAATGAGCAGTTCTTC.

The rearrangement links TRBV29-1 to TRBJ2-3; perhaps TRBD1 as D (5 bases). The germline gives CDR1 SQVTM, CDR2 ANQGSEA. CDR3 length: 11 residues. Between the trimmed V and J ends, which lost 7 bases and 5 bases, there was a span of 10 bases. The CDR3 is CSGGWGDTQYF. The CDR3, as DNA: TGCAGCGGGGGCTGGGGAGATACGCAGTATTTT.